The rows below give T cell receptor beta chains drawn from one sample of a study of blood T cells in healthy people across ages. TCRdb itself ran the 5' RACE reads through MiXCR, one entry per CDR3 protein. Of 910,000 or so distinct CDR3 sequences listed, just over 50% are singletons. Sequencing input: blood. The source is a woman aged 55-70 years in good health. The CDR3 runs from the conserved cysteine through the conserved F or W. D genes are given only for firm matches. The size of a clone is reported for some rows only, either as once, few or many, or as a class for expanded clones.

.,TRBD2,TRBV10-3,TRBJ2-1,16,TGTGCCACCAGACTAGCGGGAGGGGGCTCCTACAATGAGCAGTTCTTC,CATRLAGGGSYNEQFF
.,.,TRBV3-1,TRBJ2-7,13,TGTGCCAGCAGCTCCCAAAATACCTACGAGCAGTACTTC,CASSSQNTYEQYF
.,.,TRBV12-3/TRBV12-4,TRBJ2-7,15,TGTGCCAGCAGTCGTCTCAGGGATAAGAACTACGAGCAGTACTTC,CASSRLRDKNYEQYF
.,TRBD2,TRBV10-2,TRBJ2-1,15,TGCGCCAGTCGACTAGCGGGAGAGGGGTACAATGAGCAGTTCTTC,CASRLAGEGYNEQFF
few,TRBD1,TRBV24-1,TRBJ2-2,16,TGTGCCACCCGTAATGACAGGGGGCTCAACACCGGGGAGCTGTTTTTT,CATRNDRGLNTGELFF
.,TRBD1,TRBV3-1,TRBJ2-5,18,TGTGCCAGCAGCCATTTCCGGGACAGGGAAATCCTACAAGAGACCCAGTACTTC,CASSHFRDREILQETQYF
few,.,TRBV20-1,TRBJ2-7,14,TGCAGTGCTACCCGACCTTGGACCACCTACGAGCAGTACTTC,CSATRPWTTYEQYF
many,.,TRBV29-1,TRBJ2-3,13,TGCAGCGCGAGAACAGATCCCACAGATACGCAGTATTTT,CSARTDPTDTQYF
once,TRBD1,TRBV12-3/TRBV12-4,TRBJ2-1,11,TGTGCCAGCAGTTTGGGGGACAGGGGGTTCTTC,CASSLGDRGFF
few,.,TRBV15,TRBJ2-5,13,TGTGCCACCAGCAGAGAGAGGCCCTTGATGCAGTACTTC,CATSRERPLMQYF
.,TRBD2,TRBV28,TRBJ2-3,15,TGTGCCAGCAGTTTACGGGAGGGAGTAGCTGATACGCAGTATTTT,CASSLREGVADTQYF
few,.,TRBV12-3/TRBV12-4,TRBJ1-2,14,TGTGCCACCAACAAGCCGGGCGCGATCTATGGCTACACCTTC,CATNKPGAIYGYTF
.,.,TRBV12-3/TRBV12-4,TRBJ2-7,15,TGTGCCAGCAGTTGGGGCCAAGGTGGGTCCTACGAGCAGTACTTC,CASSWGQGGSYEQYF
.,.,TRBV2,TRBJ2-4,14,TGTGCCAGCAGTACTAGGATAAGCGAAAACATTCAGTACTTC,CASSTRISENIQYF
.,.,TRBV4-1,TRBJ1-2,15,TGCGCCAGCAGCCAAGATTGGGACTATACCGGTGGCTACACCTTC,CASSQDWDYTGGYTF
once,.,TRBV4-1,TRBJ1-1,17,TGCGCCAGCAGCCAAGCAGTGGGGAGGGTGGAGAACACTGAAGCTTTCTTT,CASSQAVGRVENTEAFF
few,.,TRBV6-2/TRBV6-3,TRBJ2-5,12,TGTACCAGCGAGGGCCCCAGAAAGACCCAGTACTTC,CTSEGPRKTQYF
few,TRBD1,TRBV7-2,TRBJ1-2,16,TGTGCCAGCAGCCGACAGACAGGGCCGTCTTCGGATGGCTACACCTTC,CASSRQTGPSSDGYTF
.,.,TRBV3-1,TRBJ2-1,13,TGTGCCAGCAGCCGCCTAGGCGGGAACGAGCAGTTCTTC,CASSRLGGNEQFF
.,.,TRBV4-3,TRBJ2-5,15,TGCGCCAGCAGCCAAGAGCGGCAACTCCAAGAGACCCAGTACTTC,CASSQERQLQETQYF
.,.,TRBV7-2,TRBJ2-2,15,TGTGCCAGCAGCTTAAGGGGCGGAAGGGCCCGGGAGCTGTTTTTT,CASSLRGGRARELFF
.,.,TRBV3-1,TRBJ2-5,14,TGTGCCAGCAGCCAAGGAAACCGTCAAGAGACCCAGTACTTC,CASSQGNRQETQYF
.,TRBD1,TRBV6-1,TRBJ1-5,17,TGTGCCAGCAGTGGGCCCGTGACAGGGTCTAGCAATCAGCCCCAGCATTTT,CASSGPVTGSSNQPQHF
.,TRBD1,TRBV30,TRBJ2-1,14,TGTGCCCGTGGAGAGAGGACAGGGTTCAATGAGCAGTTCTTC,CARGERTGFNEQFF
few,.,TRBV27,TRBJ2-7,15,TGTGCCAGCAGTCCCGACCATAGAGGCTCCTACGAGCAGTACTTC,CASSPDHRGSYEQYF
.,TRBD1,TRBV6-5,TRBJ2-5,15,TGTGCCAGCAGTTACGATGGGACAGTCTCCTACAAGCAGTACTTC,CASSYDGTVSYKQYF
.,TRBD1,TRBV2,TRBJ2-4,13,TGTGCCAGCGAATGGGACAGGGGAGACATTCAGTACTTC,CASEWDRGDIQYF
.,.,TRBV12-3/TRBV12-4,TRBJ2-1,14,TGTGCCAGCAGTCGCGCAGGGTTAGGCGATGAGCAGTTCTTC,CASSRAGLGDEQFF
.,.,TRBV20-1,TRBJ2-3,13,TGCAGTGCTAGACCCGGAGTGGTAGATACGCAGTATTTT,CSARPGVVDTQYF
many,TRBD2,TRBV10-3,TRBJ2-5,15,TGTGCCATCAGTACGGTCGGGAGGGCCCTCGAGACCCAGTACTTC,CAISTVGRALETQYF
.,.,TRBV6-6,TRBJ2-7,15,TGTGCCAGCTCTGGTTTACAGGGCCTAAACTACGAGCAGTACTTC,CASSGLQGLNYEQYF
.,.,TRBV5-1,TRBJ2-5,15,TGCGCCAGCAGACCAACTCAGGGTTCCCAAGAGACCCAGTACTTC,CASRPTQGSQETQYF
many,.,TRBV29-1,TRBJ2-5,13,TGCAGCGGCTGGGGGACACGGGGCGATGGCCAGTACTTC,CSGWGTRGDGQYF
.,TRBD2,TRBV2,TRBJ2-5,17,TGTGCCAGCAGCGGACTAGCGGGCCCAATTAGGGGCAATGAGCAGTACTTC,CASSGLAGPIRGNEQYF
few,.,TRBV5-6,TRBJ2-3,15,TGTGCCAGCAGCCCCCGGGACCCTTGGGCAGATACGCAGTATTTT,CASSPRDPWADTQYF
.,TRBD2,TRBV2,TRBJ2-1,15,TGTGCCAGCAGTCCTACTAGCGGCCTTACCAATCAGCAGTTCTTC,CASSPTSGLTNQQFF
.,.,TRBV6-5,TRBJ2-5,13,TGTGCCAGCAGTAAAAGGGGGTTGGAGACCCAGTACTTC,CASSKRGLETQYF
.,.,TRBV20-1,TRBJ2-1,15,TGCAGTGCCCCCAGGTTTGACGGCTCCTACAATGAGCAGTTCTTC,CSAPRFDGSYNEQFF
many,.,TRBV6-2/TRBV6-3,TRBJ2-3,12,TGTGCCAGCAGTTACTCGATCGATACGCAGTATTTT,CASSYSIDTQYF
.,.,TRBV29-1,TRBJ2-5,11,TGCAGCATGAAGGGGTACGAGACCCAGTACTTC,CSMKGYETQYF